These T cell receptor beta chains were read from a single sample in a study of cytomegalovirus exposure and HLA in healthy donors. Using immunoSEQ multiplex PCR, the repertoire was profiled, and TCRdb retains in-frame clones only, with some absent. Of over 120,000 clones in the sample, about 84% were seen once. The sample taken for sequencing was PBMCs. The receptor source for this set is a man aged 50-60 years in good health and CMV-seronegative. The CDR3 runs from the conserved cysteine through the conserved F or W. A D gene is named only where the DNA matches it firmly. Not every row has a clone size; where given, it reads once, few, many or a size class.

d_gene	len	v_gene	abundance	j_gene	CDR3nt	CDR3aa
NA	15	TRBV6-1	NA	TRBJ1-6	TGTGCCAGCAGTGGGACAGCGATGTTAAATTCACCCCTCCACTTT	CASSGTAMLNSPLHF
NA	14	TRBV19	NA	TRBJ1-5	TGTGCCAGTAGTATACAGGCCGACAATCAGCCCCAGCATTTT	CASSIQADNQPQHF
TRBD1	15	TRBV5-1	NA	TRBJ1-1	TGCGCCAGCAGCTTTAGGACAGGGGGGAACACTGAAGCTTTCTTT	CASSFRTGGNTEAFF
TRBD2	17	TRBV7-3	NA	TRBJ2-3	TGTGCCAGCAGCTTATTCCCCCAGCGGGGCCCCACAGATACGCAGTATTTT	CASSLFPQRGPTDTQYF
TRBD1	15	TRBV7-8	few	TRBJ1-3	TGTGCCAGCAGCTTAGGGACAGGCTTTGGAAACACCATATATTTT	CASSLGTGFGNTIYF
NA	17	TRBV10-2	NA	TRBJ2-7	TGCGCCAGCAGTGAGTCTGGGAATAGCGGAGGCCGCCACGAGCAGTACTTC	CASSESGNSGGRHEQYF
NA	14	TRBV2	NA	TRBJ2-5	TGTGCCAGCAGTGAAAGGCGGGGTGGGGAGACCCAGTACTTC	CASSERRGGETQYF
TRBD1	14	TRBV7-9	few	TRBJ1-2	TGTGCCAGCAGCTTACCGACAGGGTCTAGGGGCTACACCTTC	CASSLPTGSRGYTF
NA	13	TRBV12-5	NA	TRBJ1-3	TGTGCTAGTGGTACAGGTTCTGGAAACACCATATATTTT	CASGTGSGNTIYF
NA	20	TRBV4-1	NA	TRBJ2-6	TGCGCCAGCAGCCAAGAGGGTCAGGGGGGTTCACTATCTGGGGCCAACGTCCTGACTTTC	CASSQEGQGGSLSGANVLTF
TRBD1	16	TRBV27	few	TRBJ1-5	TGTGCCAGCAGTCCAGGGCAGGGGGGCTACGATCAGCCCCAGCATTTT	CASSPGQGGYDQPQHF
NA	12	TRBV28	few	TRBJ1-1	TGTGCCAGCAGTTTTCGGGGACAACCAGCTTTCTTT	CASSFRGQPAFF
NA	13	TRBV28	NA	TRBJ2-2	TGTGCCGCGGGGCAGGCGAACACCGGGGAGCTGTTTTTT	CAAGQANTGELFF
NA	13	TRBV7-3	NA	TRBJ2-1	TGTGCCAGCAGCTTAGCACAGCGGGATGAGCAGTTCTTC	CASSLAQRDEQFF
TRBD2	15	TRBV4-1	NA	TRBJ2-5	TGCGCCAGCAGCCAATCCGCAGCGGGGAAAGAGACCCAGTACTTC	CASSQSAAGKETQYF
TRBD1	15	TRBV7-3	NA	TRBJ2-3	TGTGCCAGCAGCCAAGGGACGGACAGGGCAGATACGCAGTATTTT	CASSQGTDRADTQYF
TRBD2	12	TRBV30	NA	TRBJ2-4	TGTGCCTGGAGTAGACAAGACTACAGCGGGGACTTC	CAWSRQDYSGDF
TRBD1	16	TRBV6-6	NA	TRBJ1-1	TGTGCCAGCGCCTCAGGGGGGCCCGTTACGAACACTGAAGCTTTCTTT	CASASGGPVTNTEAFF
TRBD1	11	TRBV2	few	TRBJ1-1	TGTGCCAGCCGGACAGGGATTGAAGCTTTCTTT	CASRTGIEAFF
TRBD1	17	TRBV4-1	NA	TRBJ1-5	TGCGCCAGCAGCCAAGACGGACAGGTGTATAGCAATCAGCCCCAGCATTTT	CASSQDGQVYSNQPQHF
TRBD2	16	TRBV7-3	NA	TRBJ2-5	TGTGCCAGCAGCTTATTGGCTGGCGGGAGACAAGAGACCCAGTACTTC	CASSLLAGGRQETQYF
TRBD1	17	TRBV7-8	NA	TRBJ1-5	TGTGCCAGCAGCTTACGGCCGGGACAGGGGGCGAATCAGCCCCAGCATTTT	CASSLRPGQGANQPQHF
NA	14	TRBV6-1	few	TRBJ2-7	TGTGCCAGCATCCCACCGGGGGTAGCCTACGAGCAGTACTTC	CASIPPGVAYEQYF
TRBD1	14	TRBV27	NA	TRBJ1-2	TGTGCCAGCAGTTTAGGGACAGGGGGCCATGGCTACACCTTC	CASSLGTGGHGYTF
NA	18	TRBV9	NA	TRBJ2-4	TGTGCCAGCAGCGTAGGGGGGGGCGGATTTCTAGCCAAAAACATTCAGTACTTC	CASSVGGGGFLAKNIQYF
NA	15	TRBV5-1	NA	TRBJ1-1	TGCGCCAGCAGCTTGCGTGCACAGGGTAACACTGAAGCTTTCTTT	CASSLRAQGNTEAFF
NA	11	TRBV7-3	NA	TRBJ2-2	TGTGCCAGCACTACTTCCGGGGAGCTGTTTTTT	CASTTSGELFF
NA	18	TRBV6-9	NA	TRBJ2-7	TGTGCCAGCAGTTACCCCGGCTACAGGGCACTTTACTCCTACGAGCAGTACTTC	CASSYPGYRALYSYEQYF
TRBD1	16	TRBV27	NA	TRBJ1-1	TGTGCCAGCAGGTCCGACGACAGGGCACCCAACACTGAAGCTTTCTTT	CASRSDDRAPNTEAFF
NA	16	TRBV5-6	few	TRBJ1-1	TGTGCCAGCAGCCGCGTCGGGGGGTCAATGAACACTGAAGCTTTCTTT	CASSRVGGSMNTEAFF
TRBD1	15	TRBV5-4	NA	TRBJ1-2	TGTGCCAGCAGCTTGGTACAGGGGGAAGGCTATGGCTACACCTTC	CASSLVQGEGYGYTF
NA	15	TRBV6-1	few	TRBJ2-7	TGTGCCAGCAACATCGTATCTGGACAGAGCTACGAGCAGTACTTC	CASNIVSGQSYEQYF
TRBD1	14	TRBV19	NA	TRBJ2-5	TGTGCCAGTGCGACCGGGACAGGGGAGGGGACCCAGTACTTC	CASATGTGEGTQYF
TRBD1	12	TRBV19	NA	TRBJ1-4	TGTGCCAGTAGTATCGACAGGGACAAACTGTTTTTT	CASSIDRDKLFF
NA	14	TRBV19	NA	TRBJ1-2	TGTGCCAGTAGTATCTCGGGTTCTAACTATGGCTACACCTTC	CASSISGSNYGYTF
NA	15	TRBV30	NA	TRBJ1-5	TGTGCCTGGAGTAGCAACGGACATTATAATCAGCCCCAGCATTTT	CAWSSNGHYNQPQHF
TRBD2	14	TRBV19	NA	TRBJ2-4	TGTGCCAGCCGACTAGCGGGAGTCAAAAACATTCAGTACTTC	CASRLAGVKNIQYF
TRBD1	14	TRBV6-1	few	TRBJ2-7	TGCGCCAGCAGTGCACAGGGGGCCGACTCGGGGCAGTACTTC	CASSAQGADSGQYF
TRBD1	14	TRBV29-1	few	TRBJ1-5	TGCAGCCTTTCAGTTAGGGACAGGGGTCAGCCCCAGCATTTT	CSLSVRDRGQPQHF
TRBD2	17	TRBV25-1	NA	TRBJ2-3	TGTGCCAGCAGTGAATTCGGGCGGGAGGCTTTCGAGGATACGCAGTATTTT	CASSEFGREAFEDTQYF
NA	16	TRBV5-1	NA	TRBJ2-1	TGCGCCAGCAGCTTGGAGGGAGGCCTCTCCTACAATGAGCAGTTCTTC	CASSLEGGLSYNEQFF
NA	15	TRBV9	NA	TRBJ2-1	TGTGCCAGCAGCGTAGCAGCGGCGCCCGTCGAGGGGCAGTTCTTC	CASSVAAAPVEGQFF
NA	15	TRBV7-2	NA	TRBJ1-2	TGTGCCAGCAGCTTAAACGGGGGGCATGTCTATGGCTACACCTTC	CASSLNGGHVYGYTF
NA	14	TRBV5-1	NA	TRBJ1-1	TGCGCCAGCAGCTTTAACAGGGATGGCACTGAAGCTTTCTTT	CASSFNRDGTEAFF
TRBD2	15	TRBV9	few	TRBJ2-3	TGTGCCAGCAGCGTAGATGGACTAGTCTTAGATACGCAGTATTTT	CASSVDGLVLDTQYF
NA	13	TRBV28	NA	TRBJ1-1	TGTGCCAGCACCATCGGCCAGGTTGCTGAAGCTTTCTTT	CASTIGQVAEAFF
NA	12	TRBV30	once	TRBJ2-1	TGTGCCTGGAGTGGGGCGAACAATGAGCAGTTCTTC	CAWSGANNEQFF
NA	15	TRBV11-3	NA	TRBJ2-1	TGTGCCAGCAGCTTAGCAGGGGTTCCTTACAATGAGCAGTTCTTC	CASSLAGVPYNEQFF